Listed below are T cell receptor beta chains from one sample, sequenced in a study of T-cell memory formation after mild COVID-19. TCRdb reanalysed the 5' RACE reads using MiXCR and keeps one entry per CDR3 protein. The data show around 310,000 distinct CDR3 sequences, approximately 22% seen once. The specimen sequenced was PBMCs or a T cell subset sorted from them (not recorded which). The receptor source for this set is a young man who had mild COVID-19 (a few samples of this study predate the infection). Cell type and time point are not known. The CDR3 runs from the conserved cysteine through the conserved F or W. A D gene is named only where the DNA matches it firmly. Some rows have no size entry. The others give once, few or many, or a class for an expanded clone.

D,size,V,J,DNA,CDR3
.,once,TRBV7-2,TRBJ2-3,TGTGCCAGCAGTCGGGGGACCGGGGATACGCAGTATTTT,CASSRGTGDTQYF
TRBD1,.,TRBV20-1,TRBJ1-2,TGCAGTGCTAGAGATGGCAGGGGGCCCGTCGGGTATGGCTACACCTTC,CSARDGRGPVGYGYTF
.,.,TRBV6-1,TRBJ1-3,TGTGCCAGCAGTGAAGCGCCGGGGGCTGGAAACACCATATATTTT,CASSEAPGAGNTIYF
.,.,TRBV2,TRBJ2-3,TGTGCCAGCAGTGAAGAAGTTGCGGGGGCCACAGATACGCAGTATTTT,CASSEEVAGATDTQYF
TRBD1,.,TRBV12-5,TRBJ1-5,TGTGCTAGTGGTACAGGGGGATGGGGCAATCAGCCCCAGCATTTT,CASGTGGWGNQPQHF
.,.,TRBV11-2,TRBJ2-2,TGTGCCAGCGGTGGTATTAGGAGGAGCACCGGGGAGCTGTTTTTT,CASGGIRRSTGELFF
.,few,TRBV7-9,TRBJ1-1,TGTGCCAGCAGCAAGGCAAATCAGGTGAACACTGAAGCTTTCTTT,CASSKANQVNTEAFF
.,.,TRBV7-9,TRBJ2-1,TGTGCCAGCAGCTTAGTCGGGGCTGGGATCTACAATGAGCAGTTCTTC,CASSLVGAGIYNEQFF
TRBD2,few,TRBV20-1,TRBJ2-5,TGCAGTGCTAGAGTTCCTAGCGGGCAAGAGACCCAGTACTTC,CSARVPSGQETQYF
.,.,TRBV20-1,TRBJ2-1,TGCAGTGCTCTACCTGGGACCAATGAGCAGTTCTTC,CSALPGTNEQFF
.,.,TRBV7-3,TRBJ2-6,TGTGCCAGCAGCTCCCGACAGAGCAACGTCCTGACTTTC,CASSSRQSNVLTF
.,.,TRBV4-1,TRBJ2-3,TGCGCCAGCAGCCGAGGCGGAGGGTTAGCGGCCTCAACAGATACGCAGTATTTT,CASSRGGGLAASTDTQYF
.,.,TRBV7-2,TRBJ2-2,TGTGCCAGCAGCTTAAGGGGGGAGAGCACCGGGGAGCTGTTTTTT,CASSLRGESTGELFF
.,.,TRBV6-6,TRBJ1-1,TGTGCCAGCAGTGATCAGGTAGCAACTGAAGCTTTCTTT,CASSDQVATEAFF
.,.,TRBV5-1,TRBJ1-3,TGCGCCAGCAGCTTGGAAACTCAGGTCCACTCTGGAAACACCATATATTTT,CASSLETQVHSGNTIYF
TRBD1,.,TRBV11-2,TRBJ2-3,TGTGCCAGCAGACCGGGACAGGCCACAGATACGCAGTATTTT,CASRPGQATDTQYF
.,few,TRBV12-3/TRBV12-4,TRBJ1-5,TGTGCCAGCAGTTTAGCGGGCGGGCGTCAGCCCCAGCATTTT,CASSLAGGRQPQHF
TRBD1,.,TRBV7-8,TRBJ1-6,TGTGCCAGCAGCTTTGACAGGGGTGGCAATTCACCCCTCCACTTT,CASSFDRGGNSPLHF
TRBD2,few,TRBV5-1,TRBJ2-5,TGCGCCAGCAGCTTGGTAGCGGGGATGGAGACCCAGTACTTC,CASSLVAGMETQYF
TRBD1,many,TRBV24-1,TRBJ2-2,TGTGCCACCAGTGACCACGAGAACAGGGGTGAAACCGGGGAGCTGTTTTTT,CATSDHENRGETGELFF
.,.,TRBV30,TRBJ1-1,TGTGCCTGGAGTGTACAGCCGAACACTGAAGCTTTCTTT,CAWSVQPNTEAFF
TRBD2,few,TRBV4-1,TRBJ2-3,TGCGCCAGCAGCCAAGAAGCGGGGGGGCCTTCTCTGGCGCAGTATTTT,CASSQEAGGPSLAQYF
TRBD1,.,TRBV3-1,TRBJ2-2,TGTGCCAGCAGCCTGCGCGGGACAGGCCCCACCGGGGAGCTGTTTTTT,CASSLRGTGPTGELFF
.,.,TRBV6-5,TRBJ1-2,TGTGCCAGCAGCCTTCGGGAAGGCAACTATGGCTACACCTTC,CASSLREGNYGYTF
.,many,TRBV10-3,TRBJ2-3,TGTGCCATCAGTGAGTCGGGAGCAGATACGCAGTATTTT,CAISESGADTQYF
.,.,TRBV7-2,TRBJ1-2,TGTGCCAGCAGCTTAGAATATCAAGGGGATGGCTACACCTTC,CASSLEYQGDGYTF
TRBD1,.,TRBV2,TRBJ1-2,TGTGCCAGCAAATTGGGACAGGCCGATGGCTACACCTTC,CASKLGQADGYTF
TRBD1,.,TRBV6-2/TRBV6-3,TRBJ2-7,TGTGCCAGCGGCGGACAGGGGGCCTACGAGCAGTACTTC,CASGGQGAYEQYF
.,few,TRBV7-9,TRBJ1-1,TGTGCCAGCAGGTCCCATGGGGACACTGAAGCTTTCTTT,CASRSHGDTEAFF
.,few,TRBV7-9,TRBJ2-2,TGTGCCAGCAGCTTAGGACAGAAGGGCGGGGAGCTGTTTTTT,CASSLGQKGGELFF
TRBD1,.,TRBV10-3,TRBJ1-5,TGTGCCACAGGACCGGGACAGCCTAGCAATCAGCCCCAGCATTTT,CATGPGQPSNQPQHF
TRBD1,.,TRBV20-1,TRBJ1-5,TGCAGTGCTAGAGAGGCCGGGACAGGGGGCAATCAGCCCCAGCATTTT,CSAREAGTGGNQPQHF
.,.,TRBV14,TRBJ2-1,TGTGCCAGCAGCCAGTCCCTCCCCGGTGAGCAGTTCTTC,CASSQSLPGEQFF
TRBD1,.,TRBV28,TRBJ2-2,TGTGCCAGCAGTTTAAAGGGGGCTACGAACACCGGGGAGCTGTTTTTT,CASSLKGATNTGELFF
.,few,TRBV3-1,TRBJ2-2,TGTGCCAGCAGCCCTATCAGGGTCACCGGGGAGCTGTTTTTT,CASSPIRVTGELFF
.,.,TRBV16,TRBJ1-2,TGTGCCAGCAGCCAATCAACTGGCAGGGATTATGGCTACACCTTC,CASSQSTGRDYGYTF
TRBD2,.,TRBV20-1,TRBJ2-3,TGCAGTGCTAGCCAAGCGGCGGGGGTCACAGATACGCAGTATTTT,CSASQAAGVTDTQYF
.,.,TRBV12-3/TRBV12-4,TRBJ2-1,TGTGCCAGCAGCCGTGATCTCGGGGACCCGTTCTTC,CASSRDLGDPFF
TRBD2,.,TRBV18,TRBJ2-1,TGTGCCAGCTCACGACTAGCGGGCCCTGACAATGAGCAGTTCTTC,CASSRLAGPDNEQFF
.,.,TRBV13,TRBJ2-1,TGTGCCAGCAGCTACCGACTTCCCGAGGGAGAGCAGTTCTTC,CASSYRLPEGEQFF
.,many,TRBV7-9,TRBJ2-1,TGTGCCAGCAGCTTAGTGGCTAGCAACCACAATGAGCAGTTCTTC,CASSLVASNHNEQFF
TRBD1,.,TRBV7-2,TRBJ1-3,TGTGCCAGCAGCTTCTTAGGGGGGTTATCACAGGGGTTGGGTCCCTCTGGAAACACCATATATTTT,CASSFLGGLSQGLGPSGNTIYF
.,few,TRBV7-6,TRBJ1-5,TGTGCCAGCAGCTTAACGGCCAATCAGCCCCAGCATTTT,CASSLTANQPQHF
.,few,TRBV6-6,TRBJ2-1,TGTGCCAGCGACCGGGGGAGCTCCTACAATGAGCAGTTCTTC,CASDRGSSYNEQFF
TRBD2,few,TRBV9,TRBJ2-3,TGTGCCAGCAGCGCAAGCGGGGGGAACCGAGATACGCAGTATTTT,CASSASGGNRDTQYF
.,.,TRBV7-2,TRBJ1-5,TGTGCCAGCAGCTTAAGCAATCAGCCCCAGCATTTT,CASSLSNQPQHF
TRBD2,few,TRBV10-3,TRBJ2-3,TGTGCCATCAGAACGGGACTAGGGACAGATACGCAGTATTTT,CAIRTGLGTDTQYF
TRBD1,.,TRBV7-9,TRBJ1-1,TGTGCCAGCAGACCGGACAGGGGAGGTACTGAAGCTTTCTTT,CASRPDRGGTEAFF
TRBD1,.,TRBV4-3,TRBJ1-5,TGCGCCAGCAGCCAACAAAGGACAGGGAATCAGCCCCAGCATTTT,CASSQQRTGNQPQHF
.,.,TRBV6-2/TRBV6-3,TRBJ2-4,TGTGCCAGCAGTTATGGAGGTAGCCTCGACATTCAGTACTTC,CASSYGGSLDIQYF
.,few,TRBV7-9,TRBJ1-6,TGTGCCAGCAGCTCGGGATGGCCGCAGCGCTATAATTCACCCCTCCACTTT,CASSSGWPQRYNSPLHF